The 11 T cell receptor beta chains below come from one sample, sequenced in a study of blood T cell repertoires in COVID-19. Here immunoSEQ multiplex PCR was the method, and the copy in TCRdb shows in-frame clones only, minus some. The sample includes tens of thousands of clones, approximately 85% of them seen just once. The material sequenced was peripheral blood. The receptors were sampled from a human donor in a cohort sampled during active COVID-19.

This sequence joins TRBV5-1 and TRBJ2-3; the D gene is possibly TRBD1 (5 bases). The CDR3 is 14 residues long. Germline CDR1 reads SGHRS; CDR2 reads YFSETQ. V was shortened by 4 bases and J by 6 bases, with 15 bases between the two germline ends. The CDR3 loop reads CASSPNDNRDTQYF. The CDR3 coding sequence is TGCGCCAGCAGCCCCAACGATAACAGGGATACGCAGTATTTT.

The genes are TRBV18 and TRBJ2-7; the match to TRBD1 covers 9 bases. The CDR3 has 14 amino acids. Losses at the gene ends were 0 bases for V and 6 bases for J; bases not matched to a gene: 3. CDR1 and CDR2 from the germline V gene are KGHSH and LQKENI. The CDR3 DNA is TGTGCCAGCTCACCACCAGCGACAGGGGGCGAGCAGTACTTC. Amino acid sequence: CASSPPATGGEQYF. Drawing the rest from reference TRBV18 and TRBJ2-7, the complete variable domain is NAGVMQNPRHLVRRRGQEARLRCSPMKGHSHVYWYRQLPEEGLKFMVYLQKENIIDESGMPKERFSAEFPKEGPSILRIQQVVRGDSAAYFCASSPPATGGEQYFGPGTRLTVT.

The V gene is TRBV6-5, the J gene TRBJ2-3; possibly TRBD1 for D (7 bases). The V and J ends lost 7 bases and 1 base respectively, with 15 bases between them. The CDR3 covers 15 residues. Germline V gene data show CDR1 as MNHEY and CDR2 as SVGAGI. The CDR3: CASKRRDSGTDTQYF. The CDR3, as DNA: TGTGCCAGCAAAAGGCGGGACAGCGGCACAGATACGCAGTATTTT.

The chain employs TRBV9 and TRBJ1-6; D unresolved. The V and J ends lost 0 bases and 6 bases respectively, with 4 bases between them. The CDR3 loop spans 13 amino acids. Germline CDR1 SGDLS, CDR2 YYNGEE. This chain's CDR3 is CASSVAGNSPLHF. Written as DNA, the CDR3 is TGTGCCAGCAGCGTAGCCGGTAATTCACCCCTCCACTTT.

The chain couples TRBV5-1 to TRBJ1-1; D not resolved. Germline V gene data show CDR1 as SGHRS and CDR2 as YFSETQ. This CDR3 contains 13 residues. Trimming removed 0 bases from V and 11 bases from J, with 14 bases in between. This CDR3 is CASSLAVSGFAFF. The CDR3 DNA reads TGCGCCAGCAGCTTGGCGGTTAGTGGTTTTGCTTTCTTT.

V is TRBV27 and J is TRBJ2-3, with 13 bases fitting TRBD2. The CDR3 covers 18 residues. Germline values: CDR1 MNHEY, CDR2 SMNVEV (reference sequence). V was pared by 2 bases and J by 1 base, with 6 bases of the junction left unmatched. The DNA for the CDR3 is TGTGCCAGCAGTTTAGTGACTAGCGGGGGGTCTCGCACAGATACGCAGTATTTT. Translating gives CASSLVTSGGSRTDTQYF.

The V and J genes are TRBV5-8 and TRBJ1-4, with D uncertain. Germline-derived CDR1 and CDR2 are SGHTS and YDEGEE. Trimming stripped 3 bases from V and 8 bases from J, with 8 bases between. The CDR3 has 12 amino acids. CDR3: CASSSVQEKLFF. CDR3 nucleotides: TGTGCCAGCAGCTCCGTTCAGGAAAAACTGTTTTTT.

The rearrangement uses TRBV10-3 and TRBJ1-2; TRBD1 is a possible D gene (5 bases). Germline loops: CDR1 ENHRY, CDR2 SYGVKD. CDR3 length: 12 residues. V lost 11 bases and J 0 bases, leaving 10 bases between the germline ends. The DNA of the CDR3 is TGTGCCGCAGGGATTCCTAACTATGGCTACACCTTC. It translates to CAAGIPNYGYTF.

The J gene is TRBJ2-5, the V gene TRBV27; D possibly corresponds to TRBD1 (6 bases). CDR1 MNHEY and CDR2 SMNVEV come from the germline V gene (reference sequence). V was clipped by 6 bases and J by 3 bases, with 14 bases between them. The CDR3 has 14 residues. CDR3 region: CASRRQAPEETQYF. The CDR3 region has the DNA TGTGCCAGCAGGAGACAGGCCCCCGAAGAGACCCAGTACTTC.

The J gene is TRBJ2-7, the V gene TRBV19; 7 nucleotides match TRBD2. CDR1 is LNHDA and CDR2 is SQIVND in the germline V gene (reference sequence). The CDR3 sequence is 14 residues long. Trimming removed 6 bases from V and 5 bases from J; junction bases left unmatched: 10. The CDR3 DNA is TGTGCCAGTAGGGAGCGGGGTAGGGGAAACGAGCAGTACTTC. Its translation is CASRERGRGNEQYF.

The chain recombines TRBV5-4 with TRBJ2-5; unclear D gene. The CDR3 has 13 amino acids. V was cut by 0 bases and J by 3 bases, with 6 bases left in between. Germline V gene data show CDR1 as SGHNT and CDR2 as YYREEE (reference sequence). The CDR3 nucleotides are TGTGCCAGCAGCTTGGTACCAGAAGAGACCCAGTACTTC. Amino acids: CASSLVPEETQYF.